This passage covers 28 T cell receptor beta chains from one sample sequenced in a study of monozygotic twins with inflammatory bowel disease. TCRdb re-called the 5' RACE reads; one entry per CDR3 protein, DNA not given. Recorded for this sample: about 150,000 distinct CDR3 sequences. The source material was blood. The receptor source for this set is a human donor with ulcerative colitis or Crohn's disease, or a healthy co-twin of an affected twin (not recorded which).

The V call is TRBV5-1, the J call TRBJ1-2; TCRdb designates TRBD1, a call that cannot be tested without DNA. The CDR3 contains 15 residues. Germline assignment: CDR1 SGHRS and CDR2 YFSETQ. The CDR3: CASSLVGRERYGYTF.

The chain combines TRBV10-3 with TRBJ1-2; TCRdb's D gene call, TRBD1, goes unchecked for lack of DNA. Germline loops: CDR1 ENHRY, CDR2 SYGVKD. The CDR3 is 15 amino acids. Here the CDR3 reads CAISEQGSFNYGYTF.

The chain links TRBV12-3 or TRBV12-4 to TRBJ1-5; TCRdb indicates TRBD1, and absent DNA this call remains unverified. This CDR3 has 14 residues. CDR3: CASSPGVGNQPQHF.

The chain uses TRBV6-5 and TRBJ2-3; TCRdb proposes TRBD2, but this gene call is untestable without DNA. CDR1 and CDR2 (germline): MNHEY, SVGAGI. The CDR3 totals 15 residues. CDR3 residues: CASSFSGTSGDTQYF.

The chain combines TRBV7-8 with TRBJ2-5; TCRdb proposes TRBD1, but this gene call is untestable without DNA. This CDR3 spans 14 amino acids. Germline V CDR1 and CDR2: SGHVS, FQNEAQ. The CDR3 region is CAGGVLWDRETQYF.

This sequence joins TRBV5-1 and TRBJ2-7; TCRdb's D gene call, TRBD1, goes unchecked for lack of DNA. The CDR3 runs 16 residues. Germline V gene data show CDR1 as SGHRS and CDR2 as YFSETQ. CDR3 sequence: CASSRGTGTGHNEQYF.

This chain connects TRBV6-1 to TRBJ1-2; TCRdb picks TRBD1, but there is no DNA to check that call. This CDR3 is built from 15 residues. The germline V gene encodes CDR1 MNHNS and CDR2 SASEGT. The CDR3 reads CASSDPTGGTYGYTF.

V is TRBV20-1 and J is TRBJ1-1; without DNA, the TCRdb call of TRBD1 cannot be checked. The CDR3 has 15 residues. CDR1 DFQATT and CDR2 SNEGSKA come from the germline V gene (reference sequence). The CDR3 sequence is CSARDPLRGHTEAFF.

V usage is TRBV20-1 and J usage is TRBJ2-2; TCRdb's D gene call, TRBD1, goes unchecked for lack of DNA. Germline CDR1 is DFQATT and CDR2 is SNEGSKA (reference sequence). The CDR3 loop spans 16 amino acids. The CDR3 loop is CSAITRDRGYTGELFF.

V and J are TRBV24-1 and TRBJ1-1; TCRdb lists TRBD1, though no DNA is available to test this call. Germline CDR1 and CDR2: KGHDR and SFDVKD. CDR3 length equals 18 residues. This CDR3 is CATSVSGQEAPVNTEAFF.

V gene TRBV24-1 combines with J gene TRBJ2-1; the D gene TCRdb calls, TRBD2, cannot be checked with no DNA. This CDR3 is built from 16 residues. Germline loops: CDR1 KGHDR, CDR2 SFDVKD. The CDR3 sequence: CATSDPRTSVEDEQFF.

This chain uses TRBV11-3 with TRBJ2-2. This CDR3 spans 14 amino acids. Germline V gene data show CDR1 as SGHNT and CDR2 as YENEEA. The CDR3 region is CASSLGSYDGELFF.

The chain recombines TRBV6-4 with TRBJ2-2; the TCRdb D gene call, TRBD2, has no DNA to confirm it. CDR1 and CDR2 (germline): MRHNA, SNTAGT. CDR3 length: 15 amino acids. CDR3 sequence reads: CASSEWTSSTEELFF.

The chain recombines TRBV6-1 with TRBJ2-7; the D call of TRBD1 rests on TCRdb alone, since no DNA is present to check it. In germline, CDR1 is MNHNS, CDR2 SASEGT. CDR3 length: 15 amino acids. CDR3: CASSELGQGIHEQYF.

This sequence joins TRBV5-6 and TRBJ1-4. CDR1 and CDR2 from the germline V gene are SGHDT and YYEEEE. The CDR3 totals 15 residues. CDR3: CASSLGRVIREKLFF.

The chain is built from TRBV3-1 and TRBJ1-4. This CDR3 comprises 11 residues. Germline V gene data show CDR1 as LGHDT and CDR2 as YNNKEL (reference sequence). The CDR3 protein is CASSRNEKLFF.

J is TRBJ1-2 and V is TRBV29-1; TCRdb's assignment of TRBD1 cannot be checked, as there is no DNA. Germline V gives CDR1 SQVTM, CDR2 ANQGSEA. The CDR3 is made up of 14 amino acids. The CDR3 spells CSVGLNRGVYGYTF.

This rearrangement joins TRBV13 to TRBJ2-2; absent DNA, TCRdb's TRBD2 call cannot be checked. This CDR3 has 17 amino acids. The germline V gene encodes CDR1 PRHDT and CDR2 FYEKMQ (reference sequence). CDR3 amino acids: CASSRALAGVSTGELFF.

V usage is TRBV5-4 and J usage is TRBJ2-1. The CDR3 is made up of 16 amino acids. The germline V gene encodes CDR1 SGHNT and CDR2 YYREEE (reference sequence). CDR3 in amino acids: CASSLVLTGTYNEQFF.

This chain joins TRBV15 and TRBJ2-5; TCRdb's D call, TRBD1, is unchecked because there is no DNA. Looked up from germline, CDR1 is LNHNV and CDR2 is YYDKDF (reference sequence). This CDR3 spans 15 amino acids. CDR3 sequence reads: CATSRDNGGEETQYF.

V gene TRBV2 combines with J gene TRBJ2-7; the TCRdb call, TRBD2, lacks DNA for checking. Germline V lookup: CDR1 SNHLY, CDR2 FYNNEI. The CDR3 runs 13 residues. CDR3 protein: CATSADGPGEQYF.

The rearrangement uses TRBV24-1 and TRBJ2-5; the TCRdb D gene call, TRBD1, has no DNA to confirm it. The CDR3 is 15 amino acids. The germline CDR1 and CDR2 sequences are KGHDR and SFDVKD. CDR3 amino acids: CATSDQGGPQETQYF.

The chain combines TRBV12-3 or TRBV12-4 with TRBJ2-1; TCRdb's D call, TRBD1, is unchecked because there is no DNA. The CDR3 totals 12 residues. This CDR3 is CASSFRGDEQFF.

The rearrangement uses TRBV7-3 and TRBJ2-7. In germline, CDR1 is SGHTA, CDR2 FQGTGA. CDR3 length: 14 amino acids. The CDR3 region is CASSASTTSDEQYF.

This rearrangement joins TRBV5-6 to TRBJ1-1. CDR1 is SGHDT, CDR2 YYEEEE, per germline. CDR3 length: 16 residues. CDR3 sequence: CASSFGPLEMNTEAFF.

The rearrangement joins TRBV4-3 to TRBJ2-1; there is no DNA to check the TCRdb D call of TRBD2. Germline V gene sequence: CDR1 LGHNA, CDR2 YSLEER. The CDR3 extends over 18 amino acids. CDR3 amino acids: CASSQDATSGRGYNEQFF.

This chain uses TRBV20-1 with TRBJ1-6. Germline assignment: CDR1 DFQATT and CDR2 SNEGSKA (reference sequence). The CDR3 length is 13 residues. CDR3 protein: CSASNTVNSPLHF.

The chain recombines TRBV18 with TRBJ1-4. The CDR3 loop spans 14 amino acids. In germline, CDR1 is KGHSH, CDR2 LQKENI. CDR3 loop: CASSLFGPNEKLFF. The full variable domain, completed using reference TRBV18 and TRBJ1-4, is NAGVMQNPRHLVRRRGQEARLRCSPMKGHSHVYWYRQLPEEGLKFMVYLQKENIIDESGMPKERFSAEFPKEGPSILRIQQVVRGDSAAYFCASSLFGPNEKLFFGSGTQLSVL.